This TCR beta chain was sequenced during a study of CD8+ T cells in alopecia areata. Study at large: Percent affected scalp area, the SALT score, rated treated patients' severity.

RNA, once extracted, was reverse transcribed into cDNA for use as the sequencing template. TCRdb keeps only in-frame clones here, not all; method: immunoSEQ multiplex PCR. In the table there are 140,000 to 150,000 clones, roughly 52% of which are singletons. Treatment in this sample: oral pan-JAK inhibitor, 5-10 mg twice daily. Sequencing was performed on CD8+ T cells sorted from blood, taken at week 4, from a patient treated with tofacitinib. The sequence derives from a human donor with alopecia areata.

CDR3 sequence (DNA): TGTGCCAGCAGTTTAAGTGGGACAGGCTATGGCTACACCTTC. Residues: CASSLSGTGYGYTF. The rearrangement joins TRBV27 to TRBJ1-2; 8 nucleotides agree with TRBD1. The J segment lost 4 bases and the V segment lost 2 bases, leaving 3 bases of the junction unmatched. From germline, CDR1 is MNHEY and CDR2 SMNVEV (reference sequence). This CDR3 contains 14 residues.